This record concerns one T cell receptor (beta chain) sequence. The data belong to a study of technical replicates of blood from several donors. Data came from immunoSEQ multiplex PCR; TCRdb stores just in-frame clones and leaves some out. The table includes 44,000 or so clones, roughly 92% detected once. Sequencing was performed on PBMCs. This clonotype was sampled from a human donor in good health. Some clones in this sample may be carry-over from other donors' samples.

As DNA, the CDR3 is TGCGCCAGCAGCCTAGAGACAGGGGGCTTCCTAGGGCGCACTGAAGCTTTCTTT. Its protein is CASSLETGGFLGRTEAFF. The V and J genes are TRBV4-1 and TRBJ1-1; TRBD1 aligns across 10 bases. Per the germline V gene, CDR1 is MGHRA and CDR2 is YSYEKL. The length of the CDR3 is 18 residues. Trimming at V came to 4 bases and at J to 4 bases, leaving 15 bases not matched to a gene.